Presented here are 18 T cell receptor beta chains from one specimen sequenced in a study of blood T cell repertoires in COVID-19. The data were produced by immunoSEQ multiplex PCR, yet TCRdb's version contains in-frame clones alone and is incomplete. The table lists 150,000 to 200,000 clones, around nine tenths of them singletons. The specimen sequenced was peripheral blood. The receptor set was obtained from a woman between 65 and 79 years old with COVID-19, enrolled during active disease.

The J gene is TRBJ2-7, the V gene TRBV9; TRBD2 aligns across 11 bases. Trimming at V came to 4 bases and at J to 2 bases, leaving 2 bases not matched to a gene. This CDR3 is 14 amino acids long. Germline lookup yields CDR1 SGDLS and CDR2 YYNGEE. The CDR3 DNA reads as TGTGCCAGCAGCCTGGGACTAGCGGCCTACGAGCAGTACTTC. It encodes CASSLGLAAYEQYF.

The CDR3 nucleotides read TGCAGCGTTGATTCCCCCATCGGGAATGAGCAGTTCTTC. Translated, it gives CSVDSPIGNEQFF. V gene TRBV29-1 combines with J gene TRBJ2-1, with no clear D. V was trimmed by 3 bases and J by 7 bases, leaving 13 bases between them. The CDR3 contains 13 residues. Per the germline V gene, CDR1 is SQVTM and CDR2 is ANQGSEA.

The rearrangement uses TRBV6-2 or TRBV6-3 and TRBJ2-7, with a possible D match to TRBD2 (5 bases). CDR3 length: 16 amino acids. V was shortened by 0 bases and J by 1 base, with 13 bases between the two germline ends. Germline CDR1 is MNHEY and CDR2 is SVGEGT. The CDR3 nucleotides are TGTGCCAGCAGTTACTCAGACCAGAGGACTTCCTACGAGCAGTACTTC. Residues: CASSYSDQRTSYEQYF.

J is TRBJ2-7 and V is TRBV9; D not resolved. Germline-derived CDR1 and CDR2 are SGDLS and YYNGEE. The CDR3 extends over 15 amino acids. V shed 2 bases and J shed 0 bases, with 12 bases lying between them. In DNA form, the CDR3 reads TGTGCCAGCAGCGTCGGTAAAGAACTCTCCTACGAGCAGTACTTC. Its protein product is CASSVGKELSYEQYF.

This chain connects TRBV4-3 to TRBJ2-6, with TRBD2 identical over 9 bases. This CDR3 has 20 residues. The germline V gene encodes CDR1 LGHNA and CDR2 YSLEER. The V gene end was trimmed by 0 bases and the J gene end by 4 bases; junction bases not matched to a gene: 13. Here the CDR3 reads CASSQESLVAGVRGANVLTF. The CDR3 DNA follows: TGCGCCAGCAGCCAAGAATCGCTCGTAGCGGGAGTGCGAGGGGCCAACGTCCTGACTTTC.

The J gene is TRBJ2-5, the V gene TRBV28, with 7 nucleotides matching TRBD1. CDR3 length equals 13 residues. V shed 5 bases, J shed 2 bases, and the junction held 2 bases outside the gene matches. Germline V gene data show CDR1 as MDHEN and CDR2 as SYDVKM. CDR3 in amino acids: CASSPGGQETQYF. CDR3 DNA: TGTGCCAGCAGTCCAGGGGGTCAAGAGACCCAGTACTTC.

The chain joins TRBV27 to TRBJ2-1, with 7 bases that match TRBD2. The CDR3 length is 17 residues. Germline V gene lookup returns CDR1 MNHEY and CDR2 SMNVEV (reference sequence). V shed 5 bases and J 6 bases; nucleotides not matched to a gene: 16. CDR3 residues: CASSPLLGRERVNEQFF. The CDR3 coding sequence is TGTGCCAGCAGTCCACTCCTGGGGCGGGAGCGGGTCAATGAGCAGTTCTTC.

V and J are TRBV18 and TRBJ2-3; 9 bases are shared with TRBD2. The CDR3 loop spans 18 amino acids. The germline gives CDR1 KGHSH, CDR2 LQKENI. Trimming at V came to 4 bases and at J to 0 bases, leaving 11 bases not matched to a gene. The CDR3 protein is CASSLSPASGTSTDTQYF. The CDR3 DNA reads TGTGCCAGCTCACTTTCCCCCGCTAGCGGGACAAGCACAGATACGCAGTATTTT.

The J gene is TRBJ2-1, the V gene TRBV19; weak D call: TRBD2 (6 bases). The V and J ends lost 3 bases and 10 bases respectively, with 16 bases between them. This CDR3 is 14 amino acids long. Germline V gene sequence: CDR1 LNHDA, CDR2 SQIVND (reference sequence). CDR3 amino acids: CASSIGLALGEQFF. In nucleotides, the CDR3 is TGTGCCAGTAGTATCGGGCTAGCGTTGGGGGAGCAGTTCTTC.

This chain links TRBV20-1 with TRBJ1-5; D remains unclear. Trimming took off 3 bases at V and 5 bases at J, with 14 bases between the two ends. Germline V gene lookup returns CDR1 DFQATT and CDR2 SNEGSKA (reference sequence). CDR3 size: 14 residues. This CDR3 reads CSASYGLEDQPQHF. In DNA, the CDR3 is TGCAGTGCTAGTTACGGGTTAGAAGATCAGCCCCAGCATTTT.

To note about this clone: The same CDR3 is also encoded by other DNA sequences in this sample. The CDR3 protein is CSATGYNEQFF. DNA of the CDR3: TGCAGTGCAACAGGTTACAATGAGCAGTTCTTC. The genes are TRBV20-1 and TRBJ2-1; TRBD1 might be the D (5 bases). Per germline, CDR1 DFQATT and CDR2 SNEGSKA (reference sequence). V lost 6 bases, J lost 4 bases, and 7 bases lay in between. This CDR3 has 11 amino acids.

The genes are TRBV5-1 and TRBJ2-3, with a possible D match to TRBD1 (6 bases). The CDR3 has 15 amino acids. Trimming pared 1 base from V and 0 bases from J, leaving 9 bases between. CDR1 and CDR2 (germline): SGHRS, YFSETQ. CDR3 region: CASSLNGQSTDTQYF. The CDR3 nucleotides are TGCGCCAGCAGCTTGAACGGACAGAGCACAGATACGCAGTATTTT. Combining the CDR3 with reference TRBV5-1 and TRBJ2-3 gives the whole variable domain KAGVTQTPRYLIKTRGQQVTLSCSPISGHRSVSWYQQTPGQGLQFLFEYFSETQRNKGNFPGRFSGRQFSNSRSEMNVSTLELGDSALYLCASSLNGQSTDTQYFGPGTRLTVL.

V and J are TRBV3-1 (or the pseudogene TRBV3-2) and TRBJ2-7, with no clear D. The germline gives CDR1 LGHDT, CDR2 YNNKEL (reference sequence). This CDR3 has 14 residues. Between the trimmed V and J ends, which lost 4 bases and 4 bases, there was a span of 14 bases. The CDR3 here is CASSPTAARYEQYF. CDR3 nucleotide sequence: TGTGCCAGCAGCCCAACCGCAGCGCGGTACGAGCAGTACTTC.

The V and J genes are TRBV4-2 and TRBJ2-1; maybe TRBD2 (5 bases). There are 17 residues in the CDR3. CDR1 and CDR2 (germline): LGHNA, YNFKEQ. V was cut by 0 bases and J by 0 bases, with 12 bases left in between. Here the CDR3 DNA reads TGTGCCAGCAGCCAAGAGGAGGCATTTCGCTCCTACAATGAGCAGTTCTTC. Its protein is CASSQEEAFRSYNEQFF.

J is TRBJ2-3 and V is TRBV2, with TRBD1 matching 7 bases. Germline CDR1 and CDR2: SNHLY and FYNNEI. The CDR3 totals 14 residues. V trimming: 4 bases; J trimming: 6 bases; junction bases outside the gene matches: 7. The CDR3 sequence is CASSVEGGADTQYF. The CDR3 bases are TGTGCCAGCAGTGTAGAAGGGGGCGCCGATACGCAGTATTTT. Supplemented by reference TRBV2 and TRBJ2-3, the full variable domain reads EPEVTQTPSHQVTQMGQEVILRCVPISNHLYFYWYRQILGQKVEFLVSFYNNEISEKSEIFDDQFSVERPDGSNFTLKIRSTKLEDSAMYFCASSVEGGADTQYFGPGTRLTVL.

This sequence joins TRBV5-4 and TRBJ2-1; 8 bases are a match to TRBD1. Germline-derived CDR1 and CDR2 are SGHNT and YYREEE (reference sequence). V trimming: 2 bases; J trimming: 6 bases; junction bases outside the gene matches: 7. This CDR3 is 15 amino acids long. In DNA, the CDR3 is TGTGCCAGCAGCTTAGGACAGGGTCGCCGCAATGAGCAGTTCTTC. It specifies CASSLGQGRRNEQFF.

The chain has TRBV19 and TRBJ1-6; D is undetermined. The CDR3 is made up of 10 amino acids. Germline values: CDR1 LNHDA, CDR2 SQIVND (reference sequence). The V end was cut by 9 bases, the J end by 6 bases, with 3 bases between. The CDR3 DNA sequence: TGTGCCAGCCGTAATTCACCCCTCCACTTT. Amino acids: CASRNSPLHF.

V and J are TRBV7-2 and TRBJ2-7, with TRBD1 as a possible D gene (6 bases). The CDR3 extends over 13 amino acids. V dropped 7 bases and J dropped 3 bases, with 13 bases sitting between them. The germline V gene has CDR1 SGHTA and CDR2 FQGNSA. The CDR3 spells CASTPDRSYEQYF. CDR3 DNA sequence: TGTGCCAGCACCCCGGACAGAAGCTACGAGCAGTACTTC.